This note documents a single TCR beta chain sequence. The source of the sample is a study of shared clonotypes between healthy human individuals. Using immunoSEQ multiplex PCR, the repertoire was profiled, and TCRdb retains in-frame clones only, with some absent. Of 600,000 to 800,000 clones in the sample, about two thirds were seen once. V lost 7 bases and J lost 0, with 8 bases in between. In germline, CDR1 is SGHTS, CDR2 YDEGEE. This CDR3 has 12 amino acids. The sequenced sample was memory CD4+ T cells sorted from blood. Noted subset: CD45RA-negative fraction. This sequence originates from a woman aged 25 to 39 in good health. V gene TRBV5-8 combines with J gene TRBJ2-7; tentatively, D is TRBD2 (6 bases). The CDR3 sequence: CASAGSSYEQYF. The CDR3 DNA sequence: TGTGCCAGCGCGGGATCCTCCTACGAGCAGTACTTC.